Listed below are T cell receptor beta chains from one sample, sequenced in a study of graft-versus-host responses after intestinal transplantation. No cognate antigen is known for these TCRs. Libraries were prepared by immunoSEQ multiplex PCR; TCRdb keeps only in-frame clonotypes and omits some of them. This repertoire shows roughly 120,000 clones, roughly nine tenths found once; its top ten account for about 0.18%. The sample in question was unstimulated CD4+ T cells sorted from spleen or lymph node cells, obtained before intestinal transplant. The source is a human donor who received an intestinal transplant. CDR3s include the opening cysteine and the closing phenylalanine or tryptophan. D genes are given only for firm matches. Only some rows state a clone size, as once, few, many or a class for expanded clones.

J	size	V	D	CDR3	DNA
TRBJ1-1	NA	TRBV18	TRBD1	CASSPGTEMNTEAFF	TGTGCCAGCTCACCTGGGACAGAGATGAACACTGAAGCTTTCTTT
TRBJ2-1	NA	TRBV4-3	TRBD2	CASSQDLLEAGGPGRQFF	TGCGCCAGCAGCCAAGACCTACTCGAGGCGGGGGGGCCCGGACGGCAGTTCTTC
TRBJ1-3	NA	TRBV4-3	NA	CASSQGGTLGNTIYF	TGCGCCAGCAGCCAAGGGGGGACACTTGGAAACACCATATATTTT
TRBJ2-5	NA	TRBV18	NA	CASSPQGRGETQYF	TGTGCCAGCTCACCCCAGGGGAGAGGAGAGACCCAGTACTTC
TRBJ1-6	NA	TRBV14	NA	CASSQVTDSPLHF	TGTGCCAGCAGCCAAGTGACAGATTCACCCCTCCACTTT
TRBJ1-1	NA	TRBV5-8	NA	CASSFINEAFF	TGTGCCAGCAGCTTCATCAATGAAGCTTTCTTT
TRBJ1-6	NA	TRBV19	TRBD1	CASSLRDRSSYNSPLHF	TGTGCCAGTAGCTTACGGGACAGGAGCTCCTATAATTCACCCCTCCACTTT
TRBJ2-3	NA	TRBV19	NA	CASSIVITDTQYF	TGTGCCAGTAGTATAGTCATCACAGATACGCAGTATTTT
TRBJ2-1	NA	TRBV4-2	NA	CASSRGDPRSNEQFF	TGTGCCAGCAGCCGGGGGGACCCACGGTCCAATGAGCAGTTCTTC
TRBJ2-3	once	TRBV5-1	NA	CASSLGWGADTQYF	TGCGCCAGCAGCTTGGGCTGGGGCGCAGATACGCAGTATTTT
TRBJ2-1	NA	TRBV6-1	NA	CASSLAVTYNEQFF	TGTGCCAGCAGTTTGGCAGTCACCTACAATGAGCAGTTCTTC
TRBJ1-2	NA	TRBV29-1	NA	CSVAQGGFLYGYTF	TGCAGCGTTGCCCAAGGGGGATTCCTCTATGGCTACACCTTC
TRBJ2-7	NA	TRBV2	NA	CASSENYSYEQYF	TGTGCCAGCAGTGAAAATTACTCCTACGAGCAGTACTTC
TRBJ1-1	NA	TRBV4-1	NA	CASSQVQNTEAFF	TGCGCCAGCAGCCAAGTCCAAAACACTGAAGCTTTCTTT
TRBJ2-2	NA	TRBV27	TRBD2	CASSLLAGGLTGELFF	TGTGCCAGCAGTCTCCTAGCGGGAGGCCTCACCGGGGAGCTGTTTTTT
TRBJ2-7	NA	TRBV10-2	TRBD2	CASSEGTSGRASLYEQYF	TGCGCCAGCAGTGAGGGGACTAGCGGGAGGGCGTCCCTCTACGAGCAGTACTTC
TRBJ1-2	once	TRBV6-6	TRBD1	CASRYPGQTYGYTF	TGTGCCAGCAGGTACCCGGGACAGACCTATGGCTACACCTTC
TRBJ1-1	NA	TRBV6-5	NA	CASRRGQSLVAFF	TGTGCCAGCAGACGCGGACAGAGCTTAGTAGCTTTCTTT
TRBJ2-6	NA	TRBV11-2	NA	CASSLDMRSGANVLTF	TGTGCCAGCAGCTTAGACATGAGGTCTGGGGCCAACGTCCTGACTTTC